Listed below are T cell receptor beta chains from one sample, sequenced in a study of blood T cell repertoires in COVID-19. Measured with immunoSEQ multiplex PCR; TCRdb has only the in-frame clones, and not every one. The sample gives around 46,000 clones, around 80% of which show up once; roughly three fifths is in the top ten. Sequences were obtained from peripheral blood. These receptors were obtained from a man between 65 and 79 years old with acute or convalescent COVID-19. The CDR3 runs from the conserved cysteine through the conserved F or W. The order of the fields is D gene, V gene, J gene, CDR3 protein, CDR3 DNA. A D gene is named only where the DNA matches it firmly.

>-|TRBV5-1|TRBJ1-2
CASSFSSQGSYGYTF
TGCGCCAGCAGCTTCTCATCCCAGGGAAGTTATGGCTACACCTTC
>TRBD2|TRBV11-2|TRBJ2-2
CASSRGLAGVTGELFF
TGTGCCAGCAGCCGGGGACTAGCGGGAGTCACCGGGGAGCTGTTTTTT
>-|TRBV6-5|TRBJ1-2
CASSYGRADGYTF
TGTGCCAGCAGTTACGGAAGAGCGGATGGCTACACCTTC
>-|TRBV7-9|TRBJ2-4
CASSLAGTIHGIQYF
TGTGCCAGCAGCTTAGCCGGGACAATTCATGGCATTCAGTACTTC
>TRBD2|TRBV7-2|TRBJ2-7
CASSLRASGFGEQYF
TGTGCCAGCAGCCTCCGGGCTAGCGGTTTTGGCGAGCAGTACTTC
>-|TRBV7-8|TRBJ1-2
CASSLEAPYGYTF
TGTGCCAGCAGCTTAGAAGCCCCCTATGGCTACACCTTC
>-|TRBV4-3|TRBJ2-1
CASSQDTRQTYNEQFF
TGCGCCAGCAGCCAAGATACGCGACAGACCTACAATGAGCAGTTCTTC
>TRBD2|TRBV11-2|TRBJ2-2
CASSVGTRRTGELFF
TGTGCCAGCAGCGTCGGGACTAGGAGGACCGGGGAGCTGTTTTTT
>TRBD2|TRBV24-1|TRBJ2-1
CATSGTSGGADEQFF
TGTGCCACCAGTGGGACTAGCGGGGGGGCGGATGAGCAGTTCTTC
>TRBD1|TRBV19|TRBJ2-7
CASSPGTGGSGSVYEQYF
TGTGCCAGTAGCCCTGGGACAGGGGGGAGCGGGAGTGTCTACGAGCAGTACTTC